Sequencing of this T cell receptor (beta chain) was carried out in a study of response to subunit inactivated influenza vaccine. TCRdb re-called the RT-PCR reads through MiXCR, storing one row per CDR3 protein. The table has more than 500,000 distinct CDR3 sequences, around 11% seen once. This clonotype was seen only a few times. The CDR3 spans 14 residues. Germline V gene data show CDR1 as SGHDT and CDR2 as YYEEEE. Trimming cost V 4 bases and J 8 bases, with 15 bases left between them. The sample was also reused in another study, on T cells expressing NK-cell markers. Per that study: UMIs were included in TCR beta cDNA generated by 5'RACE template switching. Each TCR beta repertoire originated in sorted T cells that were CD3+CD56+NKG2C+, CD3+CD56+NKG2C- or CD3+CD56-NKG2C+. In the group of eight sequenced donors, seven were HCMV-seropositive and one was seronegative. NKG2C+ dominant clonotype frequencies in six donors were 1.0-7.0% of CD8+ T cells.

The specimen was PBMCs from blood, collected on the day of vaccination. This receptor was identified in a man aged 50-59 years who received an inactivated influenza vaccine. The chain joins TRBV5-6 to TRBJ2-2; D is uncertain. As DNA, the CDR3 is TGTGCCAGCAGCATGCCCCATGAAGGGGGGGAGCTGTTTTTT. Translating gives CASSMPHEGGELFF.